This T cell receptor (beta chain) was documented in a study of T-cell reconstitution after alpha-beta-depleted transplantation in children. The TCRbeta library was prepared with unique molecular identifiers. TCRdb passed the PCR reads through MiXCR, listing each CDR3 protein once. The sample contains 350,000 to 450,000 distinct CDR3 sequences, 13% of which appear only once. The sample holds a few counts of this clonotype. From germline, CDR1 is SGHTA and CDR2 FQGNSA. This CDR3 comprises 13 residues. Trimming took 1 base from V and 6 from J, leaving 9 bases between them. This receptor was obtained from a human donor who donated a stem cell graft to a child with Fanconi anemia. The rearrangement links TRBV7-2 to TRBJ1-1; maybe TRBD1 (5 bases). This specimen was PBMCs, taken from the stem cell graft. The CDR3 protein is CASSLVPGAEAFF. In nucleotides, the CDR3 is TGTGCCAGCAGCTTAGTCCCGGGGGCTGAAGCTTTCTTT.